Listed below are T cell receptor beta chains from one sample, sequenced in a study of chemoradiotherapy in HPV16-positive cancers. Sequenced by immunoSEQ multiplex PCR; TCRdb stores in-frame clones only, minus some. The data hold about 15,000 clones, with around nine tenths observed a single time. Specimen: blood, collected from a patient who underwent chemoradiotherapy. These receptors all come from a human donor with HPV-associated anogenital cancer. The CDR3 runs from the conserved cysteine through the conserved F or W. The D gene is left open where the match is weak. Where a row states a size, it is once, few, many or the class of an expanded clone; other rows omit it.

J gene	D gene	V gene	clone size	CDR3 DNA	CDR3 protein
TRBJ1-2	TRBD1	TRBV7-9	-	TGTGCCAGCACCCAAGGGTCAGGGACAGTCTATGGCTACACCTTC	CASTQGSGTVYGYTF
TRBJ1-1	-	TRBV19	-	TGTGCCACTTCGGGTTCGAAATGGACTGAAGCTTTCTTT	CATSGSKWTEAFF
TRBJ1-2	TRBD1	TRBV4-1	-	TGCGCCAGCAGCCAAGGTCCGGGGACAGGGGACTCTGGCTACACCTTC	CASSQGPGTGDSGYTF
TRBJ1-1	-	TRBV6-6	-	TGTGCCAGTTGGCCAAGGAACACTGAAGCTTTCTTT	CASWPRNTEAFF
TRBJ2-7	TRBD1	TRBV4-1	-	TGCGCCAGCAGCCAAGGACCGGGACAGGGGGATTACGAGCAGTACTTC	CASSQGPGQGDYEQYF
TRBJ2-1	-	TRBV18	-	TGTGCCAGCTCACCAGACACCAATGAGCAGTTCTTC	CASSPDTNEQFF
TRBJ1-2	-	TRBV4-1	-	TGCGCCAGCAGCCAAGCGACAGGCTACACCTTC	CASSQATGYTF
TRBJ2-2	-	TRBV28	-	TGTGCCAGCAGTTTTAAGGGGGAAACCGGGGAGCTGTTTTTT	CASSFKGETGELFF
TRBJ2-3	-	TRBV10-2	-	TGCGCCAGCAGGCGGGGGCTCGACACAGATACGCAGTATTTT	CASRRGLDTDTQYF
TRBJ2-5	-	TRBV7-9	-	TGTGCCAGCAGCTTATCGGGCAGCCGACAAGAGACCCAGTACTTC	CASSLSGSRQETQYF
TRBJ2-2	-	TRBV5-1	few	TGCGCCAGCAGCTTGGCCTGGGGGACCGGGGAGCTGTTTTTT	CASSLAWGTGELFF
TRBJ1-5	-	TRBV4-1	-	TGCGCCAGCAGCCAAGTGGGGTGGGGTTTCAGCAATCAGCCCCAGCATTTT	CASSQVGWGFSNQPQHF
TRBJ2-1	TRBD2	TRBV7-9	-	TGTGCCAGCTCCGGCGGGAGAGGGAGCTCCTACAATGAGCAGTTCTTC	CASSGGRGSSYNEQFF
TRBJ1-5	-	TRBV6-6	once	TGTGCCAGCAGTTATGGCGCAACAAGTCAGCCCCAGCATTTT	CASSYGATSQPQHF
TRBJ2-7	-	TRBV7-9	-	TGTGCCAGCCGAGACAGTCTCTCCTACGAGCAGTACTTC	CASRDSLSYEQYF
TRBJ2-7	-	TRBV14	-	TGTGCCAGCAGCCACTACGAGCAGTACTTC	CASSHYEQYF
TRBJ1-2	-	TRBV6-1	-	TGTGCCAGCAGTGAAGGACTCGATCCCCTTAACTATGGCTACACCTTC	CASSEGLDPLNYGYTF
TRBJ2-7	-	TRBV6-1	-	TGTGCCAGCAGTGATTGGTACGAGCAGTACTTC	CASSDWYEQYF
TRBJ2-5	-	TRBV27	-	TGTGCCAGCAGCCCCGGGACCCCTTTTCGTGCCCAGTACTTC	CASSPGTPFRAQYF
TRBJ1-6	-	TRBV5-6	-	TGTGCCAGCAGCTTGAACAGGGAGGGGTCACCCCTCCACTTT	CASSLNREGSPLHF
TRBJ2-1	TRBD1	TRBV28	-	TGTGCCAGCAGTTTATCGGGACAGGGTTTCGATGAGCAGTTCTTC	CASSLSGQGFDEQFF
TRBJ2-7	TRBD1	TRBV6-1	-	TGTGCCAGCACCGGGGACAGATTCTCCAACGAGCAGTACTTC	CASTGDRFSNEQYF
TRBJ2-3	TRBD2	TRBV19	-	TGTGCCAGTAGTATAGTAGCGGGAGCTATCACAGATACGCAGTATTTT	CASSIVAGAITDTQYF
TRBJ2-7	TRBD1	TRBV5-1	-	TGCGCCAGCAGCCCCGGACAGGGGGAGGATGAGCAGTACTTC	CASSPGQGEDEQYF
TRBJ2-3	TRBD2	TRBV5-6	once	TGTGCCAGCAGCCGGGGACTAGCGGGAGCACAGGGCCGACTCCATACGCAGTATTTT	CASSRGLAGAQGRLHTQYF
TRBJ2-5	-	TRBV28	-	TGTGCCAGCAGTTACTCCACAGGGTGGGTGAGCGAGACCCAGTACTTC	CASSYSTGWVSETQYF
TRBJ2-3	-	TRBV5-1	-	TGCGCCAGCAGCTTGGAAAGTACGGGACTTGGGGCAGATACGCAGTATTTT	CASSLESTGLGADTQYF
TRBJ2-1	TRBD2	TRBV10-3	-	TGTGCCATCAGTGAGCCAGGGAGGGTCAATGAGCAGTTCTTC	CAISEPGRVNEQFF
TRBJ2-1	TRBD2	TRBV4-2	-	TGTGCCAGCAGCCCGAGACAGGCTAGCGGGAGATCCTACAATGAGCAGTTCTTC	CASSPRQASGRSYNEQFF